Below are 29 T cell receptor beta chains sequenced from a single sample in a study of CD8 T cells in Susac syndrome. Reverse transcription of roughly 0.5 to 1 ug RNA was performed with random hexamers. TCRdb recomputed calls from the immunoSEQ multiplex PCR reads with MiXCR, one row per CDR3 protein. Found here are roughly 180,000 distinct CDR3 sequences, 85% to 95% of them singletons; the top ten hold approximately 0.1%. The sequenced material came from CD4+ T cells from PBMCs. All receptors derive from a human donor in good health.

This chain uses TRBV28 with TRBJ2-6; D ambiguous. Germline CDR1 reads MDHEN; CDR2 reads SYDVKM. The CDR3 loop spans 16 amino acids. Trimming removed 5 bases from V and 2 bases from J, with 13 bases in between. The CDR3 nucleotides are TGTGCCAGCAGTCAGCCGTCCTCTCCTGGGGCCAACGTCCTGACTTTC. Its translation: CASSQPSSPGANVLTF.

V and J are TRBV27 and TRBJ1-5; no clear D gene. The CDR3 totals 13 residues. Trimming took 3 bases from V and 3 from J, leaving 6 bases between them. Germline CDR1 reads MNHEY; CDR2 reads SMNVEV (reference sequence). The CDR3 sequence: CASSFGANQPQHF. The CDR3 bases are TGTGCCAGCAGTTTTGGCGCCAATCAGCCCCAGCATTTT.

The rearrangement joins TRBV20-1 to TRBJ1-5; no firm D call. The CDR3 length is 13 residues. Germline V gene sequence: CDR1 DFQATT, CDR2 SNEGSKA (reference sequence). V lost 4 bases, J lost 3 bases, and 10 bases lay in between. The CDR3 nucleotides read TGCAGTGCTATCAGGTCTTCCAATCAGCCCCAGCATTTT. It is translated as CSAIRSSNQPQHF.

The chain uses TRBV20-1 and TRBJ2-3, with D tentatively TRBD2 (6 bases). From germline, CDR1 is DFQATT and CDR2 SNEGSKA (reference sequence). The CDR3 loop spans 12 amino acids. V lost 4 bases, J lost 5 bases, and 10 bases lay in between. In nucleotides, the CDR3 is TGCAGTGCTACCGGGGGTGGAGATACGCAGTATTTT. This gives the protein CSATGGGDTQYF.

This chain joins TRBV29-1 and TRBJ2-2; unclear D gene. V dropped 3 bases and J dropped 3 bases, with 8 bases sitting between them. Looked up from germline, CDR1 is SQVTM and CDR2 is ANQGSEA. The CDR3 loop spans 13 amino acids. The CDR3 spells CSVDYQHTGELFF. In nucleotides, the CDR3 is TGCAGCGTTGACTACCAGCACACCGGGGAGCTGTTTTTT.

V usage is TRBV30 and J usage is TRBJ1-5; D is unclear. Germline V CDR1 and CDR2: GTSNPN, SVGIG (reference sequence). The V end lost 2 bases, the J end lost 0 bases, and 5 bases lay between the germline ends. CDR3 size: 13 residues. CDR3 coding DNA: TGTGCCTGGAGTTCCCGTAGCAATCAGCCCCAGCATTTT. This gives the protein CAWSSRSNQPQHF.

The chain uses TRBV7-2 and TRBJ2-1; TRBD1 matches 8 bases. The CDR3 extends over 14 amino acids. Germline CDR1 is SGHTA and CDR2 is FQGNSA. J gave up 9 bases and V 5 bases, and 9 bases lay outside the gene matches. In nucleotides, the CDR3 is TGTGCCAGCAGCGCCAAGACAGGGGTTTTTGAGCAGTTCTTC. It encodes CASSAKTGVFEQFF.

This clonotype was seen a few times. The chain employs TRBV28 and TRBJ2-7; D unresolved. The ends were cut back, 2 bases at V and 2 bases at J, with 4 bases in the middle. CDR3 size: 12 residues. Germline V gene sequence: CDR1 MDHEN, CDR2 SYDVKM. This CDR3 reads CASSLLTYEQYF. The CDR3 nucleotides are TGTGCCAGCAGTTTACTGACCTACGAGCAGTACTTC.

This clonotype has a single count. The V gene is TRBV3-1, the J gene TRBJ1-1; D may be TRBD1 (5 bases). V dropped 6 bases and J dropped 0 bases, with 11 bases sitting between them. This CDR3 spans 14 amino acids. Germline-derived CDR1 and CDR2 are LGHDT and YNNKEL (reference sequence). CDR3 protein: CASRGRQMNTEAFF. The CDR3 DNA sequence: TGTGCCAGCAGGGGAAGACAGATGAACACTGAAGCTTTCTTT.

The chain has TRBV7-8 and TRBJ2-7; tentative D call: TRBD2 (5 bases). This CDR3 spans 14 amino acids. V lost 5 bases to trimming and J lost 7 bases, with 18 bases between them. Germline values: CDR1 SGHVS, CDR2 FQNEAQ. CDR3 region: CASSPRDPVREQYF. For the CDR3, the DNA is TGTGCCAGCAGCCCCCGGGATCCAGTGCGGGAGCAGTACTTC.

This chain connects TRBV6-5 to TRBJ2-7; D is uncertain. The germline V and J ends were trimmed by 6 bases and 3 bases, with 9 bases remaining between them. The germline gives CDR1 MNHEY, CDR2 SVGAGI. This CDR3 comprises 12 residues. The CDR3 protein is CASRGAGYEQYF. The CDR3 DNA follows: TGTGCCAGCAGAGGAGCCGGCTACGAGCAGTACTTC.

The chain combines TRBV2 with TRBJ2-1, with D tentatively TRBD2 (6 bases). The CDR3 spans 14 residues. Per germline, CDR1 SNHLY and CDR2 FYNNEI. Trimming shortened V by 1 base and J by 2 bases, and 6 bases separated the two germline ends. The CDR3 region is CASSEGLAYNEQFF. CDR3 coding DNA: TGTGCCAGCAGTGAAGGACTAGCCTACAATGAGCAGTTCTTC.

This clonotype has a handful of counts. The J gene is TRBJ2-5, the V gene TRBV3-1; TRBD2 matches at 7 bases. The V segment lost 4 bases and the J segment 5 bases; nucleotides outside the gene matches: 10. The length of the CDR3 is 15 residues. CDR1 and CDR2 (germline): LGHDT, YNNKEL (reference sequence). CDR3 region: CASSPPARGGETQYF. CDR3 sequence (DNA): TGTGCCAGCAGCCCTCCTGCCCGGGGAGGGGAGACCCAGTACTTC.

The chain couples TRBV7-9 to TRBJ2-7; the match to TRBD2 covers 7 bases. The CDR3 runs to 16 residues. The germline CDR1 and CDR2 sequences are SEHNR and FQNEAQ (reference sequence). Trimming cost V 3 bases and J 2 bases; bases outside gene matches: 10. In DNA form, the CDR3 reads TGTGCCAGCAGCTTGGGCCTAGCGGAGATACCCTACGAGCAGTACTTC. This gives the protein CASSLGLAEIPYEQYF.

The CDR3 spells CASSVAGEAYNEQFF. CDR3 nucleotides: TGTGCCAGCAGCGTAGCAGGGGAGGCCTACAATGAGCAGTTCTTC. The chain has TRBV9 and TRBJ2-1; D assignment may be TRBD1 or TRBD2 (6 bases each). Germline values: CDR1 SGDLS, CDR2 YYNGEE. The CDR3 is made up of 15 amino acids. V was clipped by 0 bases and J by 2 bases, with 9 bases between them.

A single count supports this clonotype. This chain uses TRBV29-1 with TRBJ2-5; no definite D call. This CDR3 spans 11 amino acids. From germline, CDR1 is SQVTM and CDR2 ANQGSEA. V lost 6 bases and J 2 bases, leaving 7 bases between the germline ends. The DNA of the CDR3 is TGCAGCGTCAACGAACAAGAGACCCAGTACTTC. Encoded protein: CSVNEQETQYF.

V is TRBV14 and J is TRBJ2-4; 15 bases are a match to TRBD2. CDR1 and CDR2 from the germline V gene are SGHDN and FVKESK. The CDR3 totals 18 residues. V trimming: 5 bases; J trimming: 3 bases; junction bases outside the gene matches: 8. The CDR3 bases are TGTGCCAGCAGCTCGGGACTAGCGGGAGGATTCGGCAAAAACATTCAGTACTTC. This gives the protein CASSSGLAGGFGKNIQYF.

The CDR3 region has the DNA TGCAGCGTTGAAGATCCTAGCGGGAGGTATTACAATGAGCAGTTCTTC. Translated: CSVEDPSGRYYNEQFF. The V call is TRBV29-1, the J call TRBJ2-1; 11 nucleotides match TRBD2. With 0 bases clipped from V and 4 bases from J, the junction kept 5 bases outside the gene matches. CDR1 SQVTM and CDR2 ANQGSEA come from the germline V gene. This CDR3 is built from 16 residues.

This chain joins TRBV4-1 and TRBJ2-1, with D tentatively TRBD2 (5 bases). Germline CDR1 is MGHRA and CDR2 is YSYEKL. Trimming left V 0 bases short and J 4 bases short, with 10 bases between. The CDR3 has 15 amino acids. For the CDR3, the DNA is TGCGCCAGCAGCCAAGACAGCGGACCTTACAATGAGCAGTTCTTC. This translates into CASSQDSGPYNEQFF.

V and J are TRBV4-3 and TRBJ2-3; 9 bases agree with TRBD2. The ends lost 1 base at V and 2 bases at J; junction bases unmatched: 4. The germline CDR1 and CDR2 sequences are LGHNA and YSLEER. The CDR3 length is 16 residues. CDR3 coding DNA: TGCGCCAGCAGCCAAGTAAGCGGGAGGTACACAGATACGCAGTATTTT. As protein: CASSQVSGRYTDTQYF.

The chain employs TRBV9 and TRBJ1-5; a weak D match, TRBD1 (5 bases). The CDR3 has 15 amino acids. CDR1 SGDLS and CDR2 YYNGEE come from the germline V gene. V was trimmed by 3 bases and J by 4 bases, leaving 14 bases between them. Written as DNA, the CDR3 is TGTGCCAGCAGCGCTACCGACAGTGGAAATCAGCCCCAGCATTTT. Amino acid sequence: CASSATDSGNQPQHF.

This chain links TRBV12-3 or TRBV12-4 with TRBJ2-4; D is uncertain. There are 14 residues in the CDR3. Trimming shortened V by 8 bases and J by 7 bases, and 18 bases separated the two germline ends. CDR3 sequence (DNA): TGTGCCAGCCGCGACCTAAACTTCGAGAACATTCAGTACTTC. Translation: CASRDLNFENIQYF.

The gene calls are TRBV7-2 and TRBJ2-2; D gene unclear. This CDR3 has 12 residues. The ends were cut back, 8 bases at V and 7 bases at J, with 11 bases in the middle. CDR1 SGHTA and CDR2 FQGNSA come from the germline V gene. The CDR3 protein is CASDIKVGELFF. The CDR3 coding sequence is TGTGCCAGCGATATCAAGGTCGGGGAGCTGTTTTTT.

This chain links TRBV30 with TRBJ1-2; a possible D gene is TRBD1 (5 bases). CDR1 GTSNPN and CDR2 SVGIG come from the germline V gene (reference sequence). The V gene lost 2 bases and the J gene lost 8 bases, with 15 bases spanning the gap. CDR3 length: 13 amino acids. The CDR3: CAWSSREGLGYTF. CDR3 bases: TGTGCCTGGAGTTCGAGGGAGGGGCTCGGCTACACCTTC.

The V call is TRBV30, the J call TRBJ2-5; D gene ambiguous. CDR3 length equals 15 residues. Germline CDR1 reads GTSNPN; CDR2 reads SVGIG (reference sequence). Trimming took 0 bases from V and 0 from J, leaving 11 bases between them. CDR3 DNA sequence: TGTGCCTGGAGTGTACGTCGACGGGACCAAGAGACCCAGTACTTC. Its translation: CAWSVRRRDQETQYF.

The chain combines TRBV5-5 with TRBJ2-2, with D possibly matching TRBD1 (5 bases). CDR1 and CDR2 from the germline V gene are SGHKS and YYEKEE (reference sequence). The CDR3 contains 17 residues. Trimming left V 0 bases short and J 5 bases short, with 17 bases between. CDR3 DNA sequence: TGTGCCAGCAGCTTGGAGGTGGTGGCAGGGCGGACCGGGGAGCTGTTTTTT. Its translation is CASSLEVVAGRTGELFF.

The V and J genes are TRBV6-5 and TRBJ2-3, with 12 bases that match TRBD2. The CDR3 covers 15 residues. The V and J ends lost 6 bases and 5 bases, in that order; junction bases with no gene match: 6. The germline CDR1 and CDR2 sequences are MNHEY and SVGAGI. CDR3 sequence reads: CASRRLAGVRDTQYF. In DNA, the CDR3 is TGTGCCAGCAGAAGACTAGCGGGAGTACGAGATACGCAGTATTTT.

The CDR3 DNA sequence: TGCAGTGCGCGTCCGGGCTCCTACAATGAGCAGTTCTTC. This sequence encodes CSARPGSYNEQFF. The chain recombines TRBV20-1 with TRBJ2-1; no clear D gene. Trimming cost V 6 bases and J 0 bases, with 9 bases left between them. The germline CDR1 and CDR2 sequences are DFQATT and SNEGSKA (reference sequence). The CDR3 runs to 13 residues.

The chain combines TRBV20-1 with TRBJ2-7, with a tentative D call TRBD2 (6 bases). Germline CDR1 reads DFQATT; CDR2 reads SNEGSKA (reference sequence). Trimming left V 5 bases short and J 6 bases short, with 11 bases between. The length of the CDR3 is 11 residues. The CDR3 DNA reads TGCAGTGCTGGGGCCGGGGGCGAGCAGTACTTC. Translation gives CSAGAGGEQYF.